The 2 T cell receptor beta chains below were found in one sample sequenced in a study of cytomegalovirus exposure and HLA in healthy donors. Both 60 Vbeta primers and 13 Jbeta primers went into the PCR. TCRdb's table, derived via immunoSEQ multiplex PCR, lists solely in-frame clones and lacks some. The table has approximately 150,000 clones, 65% to 75% seen once. Sequenced material: PBMCs. The origin of the receptors is a human donor in good health.

This clone has only a few counts. The CDR3 spells CASNPGGVSTGNTIYF. In DNA form, the CDR3 reads TGTGCCAGCAATCCCGGGGGGGTATCGACTGGAAACACCATATATTTT. The chain is built from TRBV9 and TRBJ1-3; a possible D gene is TRBD1 (5 bases). The germline V and J ends were trimmed by 6 bases and 2 bases, with 18 bases remaining between them. Germline loops: CDR1 SGDLS, CDR2 YYNGEE. The CDR3 sequence is 16 residues long. Together with reference TRBV9 and TRBJ1-3, the CDR3 gives the full variable domain: DSGVTQTPKHLITATGQRVTLRCSPRSGDLSVYWYQQSLDQGLQFLIQYYNGEERAKGNILERFSAQQFPDLHSELNLSSLELGDSALYFCASNPGGVSTGNTIYFGEGSWLTVV.

This sequence joins TRBV6-5 and TRBJ1-2, with TRBD1 identical over 7 bases. Trimming removed 6 bases from V and 2 bases from J; junction bases left unmatched: 9. CDR3 length: 15 amino acids. Per germline, CDR1 MNHEY and CDR2 SVGAGI. The chain's CDR3 is CASRFNRGQNYGYTF. The CDR3 bases are TGTGCCAGCAGGTTCAACAGGGGCCAGAACTATGGCTACACCTTC.